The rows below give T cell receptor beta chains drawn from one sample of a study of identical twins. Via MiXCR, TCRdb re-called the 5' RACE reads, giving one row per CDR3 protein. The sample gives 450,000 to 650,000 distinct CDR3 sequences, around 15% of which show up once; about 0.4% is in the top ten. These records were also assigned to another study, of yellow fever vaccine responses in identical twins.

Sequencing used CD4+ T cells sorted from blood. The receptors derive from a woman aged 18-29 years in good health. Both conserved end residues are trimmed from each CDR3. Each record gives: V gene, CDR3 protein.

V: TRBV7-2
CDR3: ASSLQQGPNTEAF

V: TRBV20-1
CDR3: SATGSIGGGLF

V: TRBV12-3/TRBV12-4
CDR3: ASSLLRRRGELF

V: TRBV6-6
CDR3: ASSRTGGGTQY

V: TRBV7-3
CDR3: ASSLSPGPGGSGANVLT

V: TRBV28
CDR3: AGSASGYYNEQF

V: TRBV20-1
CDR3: SASGLAGAQETQY

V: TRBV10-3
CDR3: AISESRVGGNEQF

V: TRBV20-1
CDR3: SARAPGLSSYEQY

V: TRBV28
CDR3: ASSLPGGPNQPQH

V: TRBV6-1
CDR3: ASSRTGYNEQF

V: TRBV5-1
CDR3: ASSLGGESSYNEQF

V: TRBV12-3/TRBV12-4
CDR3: ASSTTANTEAF

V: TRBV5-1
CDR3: ASSDRANYGYT

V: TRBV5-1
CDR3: ASSPGGALSYEQY

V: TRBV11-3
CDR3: ASSHRPTTGELF

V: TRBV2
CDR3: ASSVRDYNYEQY

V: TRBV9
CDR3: ASSSRRDSKEQF

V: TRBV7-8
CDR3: ASSQTANTGELF

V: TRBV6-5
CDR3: ASSFAQDSGNTIH

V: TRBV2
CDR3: ASSPTPNTGELF

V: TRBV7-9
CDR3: ASSLGVGSGTGELF

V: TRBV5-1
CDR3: ASSLGSGGGFYNEQF

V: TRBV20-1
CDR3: SASASGQKETQY

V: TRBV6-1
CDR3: ASRPLFGTGGGGELF

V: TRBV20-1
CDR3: SARVGSWADTQY

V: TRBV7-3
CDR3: ASSTATGGGSGANVLT

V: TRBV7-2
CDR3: ASSLGLPGWDTQY